The source of this T cell receptor (beta chain) is a study of blood T cell repertoires in COVID-19. Study summary: Both acute and convalescent COVID-19 samples were obtained from the United States, Italy and Spain. PBMCs, B-cell-depleted T cells, or T cells provided the cDNA or gDNA that made up the material.

This CDR3 has 15 amino acids. The V gene's germline CDR1 is SQVTM and CDR2 ANQGSEA. Trimming cost V 7 bases and J 0 bases; bases outside gene matches: 10. In the source study's methods: Reference gene primer amplification in the assay estimated nucleated cell counts. The repertoire was sequenced with immunoSEQ multiplex PCR; TCRdb's copy has only in-frame clones and lacks some. The D gene and trimming were derived from the DNA, and the V and J assignments and clone size from that table. The table shows 250,000 to 300,000 clones, with around nine tenths occurring only once. The specimen sequenced was peripheral blood. The chain joins TRBV29-1 to TRBJ2-3, with 7 bases lining up with TRBD1. This TCR derives from a man aged 50-60 years with acute or convalescent COVID-19. The CDR3 DNA is TGCAGCGCTAGATCCGGGACAGCTAGCACAGATACGCAGTATTTT. Its translation: CSARSGTASTDTQYF.